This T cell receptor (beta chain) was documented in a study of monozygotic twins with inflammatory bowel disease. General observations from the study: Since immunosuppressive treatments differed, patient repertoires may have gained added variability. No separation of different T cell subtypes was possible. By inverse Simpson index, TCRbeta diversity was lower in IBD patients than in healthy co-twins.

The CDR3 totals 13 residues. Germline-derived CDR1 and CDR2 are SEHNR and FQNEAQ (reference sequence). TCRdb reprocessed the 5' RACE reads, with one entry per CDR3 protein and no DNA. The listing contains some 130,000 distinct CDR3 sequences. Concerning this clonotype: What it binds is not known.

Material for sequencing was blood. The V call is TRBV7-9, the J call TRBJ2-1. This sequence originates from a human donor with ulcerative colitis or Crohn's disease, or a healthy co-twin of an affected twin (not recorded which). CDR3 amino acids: CASVYLENNEQFF.